This T cell receptor (beta chain) was recovered during a study of CD4 T cells in relation to SARS-CoV-2 and coronaviruses. Sequenced by immunoSEQ multiplex PCR; TCRdb stores in-frame clones only, minus some. The repertoire has about 59,000 clones, more than 80% of them found once; the top ten carry about 1.5%. This clone was detected only once. Germline V CDR1 and CDR2: SGHNT, YENEEA. The junction had 8 bases not matched to a gene; V was cut back by 1 base and J by 7 bases. This CDR3 spans 16 amino acids. CD4+ T cells from unexposed donors were obtained before the COVID-19 pandemic (2011-2018). This TCR was sampled from a human donor in good health. The rearrangement joins TRBV11-3 to TRBJ2-1; 9 bases are a match to TRBD2. The sequencing input was memory CD4+ T cells from PBMCs. The CDR3 is CASSLGMAGGRNEQFF. The CDR3 DNA reads as TGTGCCAGCAGCTTAGGTATGGCGGGAGGGAGGAATGAGCAGTTCTTC. Together with reference TRBV11-3 and TRBJ2-1, the CDR3 gives the full variable domain: EAGVVQSPRYKIIEKKQPVAFWCNPISGHNTLYWYLQNLGQGPELLIRYENEEAVDDSQLPKDRFSAERLKGVDSTLKIQPAELGDSAVYLCASSLGMAGGRNEQFFGPGTRLTVL.